This TCR beta chain was captured in a study of cytomegalovirus exposure and HLA in healthy donors. Study-wide background: The early release's HLA-typed donors yielded 78 million or so unique TCRs.

60 Vbeta and 13 Jbeta primers were used in PCR. The table came from immunoSEQ multiplex PCR; TCRdb's copy has only in-frame clones and leaves some out. The table lists more than 100,000 clones, less than 65% of them singletons, with more than 8% in the top ten. This TCR was recovered from a man in his forties in good health and CMV-seropositive. Source material: PBMCs.

The CDR3 loop is CASSPFGTGEINYGYTF. DNA for the CDR3: TGTGCCAGCTCACCATTCGGGACAGGGGAAATAAACTATGGCTACACCTTC. The chain joins TRBV18 to TRBJ1-2; 10 bases are a match to TRBD1. CDR3 length equals 17 residues. Germline V gene sequence: CDR1 KGHSH, CDR2 LQKENI. The ends lost 2 bases at V and 2 bases at J; junction bases unmatched: 8.